This T cell receptor (beta chain) was obtained from a study of early T cells in non-severe SARS-CoV-2 infection. Overall study context: Chains were unpaired, as sequencing was done on bulk RNA from unsorted whole blood.

Unique molecular identifiers tagged individual cDNA molecules. TCRdb itself ran the 5' RACE reads through MiXCR, one entry per CDR3 protein. The sample records 97,000 or so distinct CDR3 sequences, approximately 10% being singletons. The sample holds a few counts of this clonotype. This CDR3 has 15 residues. The germline V gene encodes CDR1 LNHDA and CDR2 SQIVND (reference sequence). V lost 6 bases to trimming and J lost 7 bases, with 18 bases between them. The receptor's source is an adult who was a healthcare worker with PCR-confirmed SARS-CoV-2 infection or an uninfected control (not recorded which). This chain joins TRBV19 and TRBJ2-2; the D gene is possibly TRBD2 (6 bases). Material: whole blood, obtained at baseline. The CDR3 region is CASRPPGGSSGELFF. The CDR3 nucleotides read TGTGCCAGTAGACCCCCCGGGGGTAGTAGCGGGGAGCTGTTTTTT.